This T cell receptor beta chain comes out of a study of blood T cells in healthy people across ages. CDR1 and CDR2 (germline): MDHEN, SYDVKM. The CDR3 is 13 residues long. V lost 5 bases, J lost 3 bases, and 8 bases lay in between. With a J-beta primer mix and a sample-barcoded 5' primer, a second PCR ran roughly 6 to 12 cycles. TCRdb re-derived calls from the 5' RACE reads in MiXCR, one entry per CDR3 protein. The table has 980,000 or so distinct CDR3 sequences, 40% to 60% seen once. Specimen: blood. V gene TRBV28 combines with J gene TRBJ2-1, with D unresolved. This clonotype originated in a man aged 25-45 years in good health. In DNA form, the CDR3 reads TGTGCCAGCAGTCCACGCCTCTACAATGAGCAGTTCTTC. It yields the protein CASSPRLYNEQFF. The variable domain in full, completed from reference TRBV28 and TRBJ2-1, reads DVKVTQSSRYLVKRTGEKVFLECVQDMDHENMFWYRQDPGLGLRLIYFSYDVKMKEKGDIPEGYSVSREKKERFSLILESASTNQTSMYLCASSPRLYNEQFFGPGTRLTVL.